This entry is about one T cell receptor beta chain. What it recognizes is unknown. This sample is part of a study of breast tumors, draining lymph nodes, adjacent tissues. TCRdb recomputed calls from the multiplex PCR reads with MiXCR, one row per CDR3 protein. The repertoire holds about 230,000 distinct CDR3 sequences, with approximately 30% as singletons. Axillary draining lymph nodes of breast cancer patients supplied the node samples. Study-level findings and limits: The data were judged consistent with most tumor T cells coming from lymph node and expanding in tumor.

This TCR came from a female donor with breast cancer. Some clones in this sample may be carry-over from other donors' samples. The sample consisted of axillary lymph node tissue.

CDR3 residues: CASSNAGETQYF. The CDR3, as DNA: TGTGCCAGCAGTAACGCGGGAGAGACCCAGTACTTC. The gene calls are TRBV6-6 and TRBJ2-5; TRBD2 is a possible D gene (5 bases). The CDR3 is 12 amino acids. The germline V gene encodes CDR1 MNHNY and CDR2 SVGAGI (reference sequence). V dropped 5 bases and J dropped 4 bases, with 8 bases sitting between them.